These 19 T cell receptor beta chains were sequenced from one sample in a study of T cell clonality in common variable immunodeficiency. Study-wide points: In common variable immunodeficiency, TCR beta chains reportedly carried fewer deletions and N-nucleotide insertions.

No antigen has been assigned to these receptors. Profiled with immunoSEQ multiplex PCR; TCRdb holds only in-frame clones, not every one. This sample comprises over 25,000 clones, none seen once only. The sequencing sample was made of peripheral blood mononuclear cells. Receptors originate from a human donor with common variable immunodeficiency.

This clone was picked up many times. The CDR3 extends 3 residues past the end of the read, so its final part is completed from the germline J gene. The chain recombines TRBV18 with TRBJ2-3; tentatively, D is TRBD2 (6 bases). The CDR3 is made up of 16 amino acids. Trimming stripped 2 bases from V and 1 base from J, with 13 bases between. Germline V gives CDR1 KGHSH, CDR2 LQKENI. CDR3 loop: CASSPMETRRTDTQYF. The sequenced part of the CDR3 DNA is TGTGCCAGCTCACCAATGGAGACTAGACGCACAGATACG.

This clone was observed a few times. The CDR3 end is not reached by the read, which stops 3 residues before it; the germline J gene fills it in. The chain links TRBV30 to TRBJ2-2, with TRBD2 matching 7 bases. Germline V gene sequence: CDR1 GTSNPN, CDR2 SVGIG (reference sequence). CDR3 length equals 13 residues. J lost 7 bases, V lost 0 bases, and 2 bases had no gene match. CDR3 loop: CAWSVAGNGELFF. The part of the CDR3 DNA that was read is TGTGCCTGGAGTGTAGCGGGGAACGGGGAG.

As to this clone: The read gets to within 3 residues of the CDR3 end, and the germline J gene fills in the rest. The genes are TRBV19 and TRBJ1-5, with a possible D match to TRBD1 (6 bases). This CDR3 contains 15 residues. Germline-derived CDR1 and CDR2 are LNHDA and SQIVND (reference sequence). With 6 bases removed from V and 0 bases from J, the gap between germline ends came to 12 bases. The CDR3 DNA, read in part, is TGTGCCAGTAGAATACAGGGACATAGCAATCAGCCC. It translates to CASRIQGHSNQP. The CDR3 in full is CASRIQGHSNQPQHF. Variable domain in full (rest from reference TRBV19 and TRBJ1-5): DGGITQSPKYLFRKEGQNVTLSCEQNLNHDAMYWYRQDPGQGLRLIYYSQIVNDFQKGDIAEGYSVSREKKESFPLTVTSAQKNPTAFYLCASRIQGHSNQPQHFGDGTRLSIL.

Remarks on this clone: From the germline J gene comes the end of the CDR3, since the read stops 3 residues before it. V is TRBV7-2 and J is TRBJ1-2; weak D call: TRBD1 (5 bases). The CDR3 consists of 13 residues. Germline CDR1 SGHTA, CDR2 FQGNSA. The part of the CDR3 DNA that was read is TGTGCCAGCAGCTACCAGGGAGTTGGAGGC. It translates to CASSYQGVGG. From start to end, the CDR3 is CASSYQGVGGYTF.

Details on this clone: The read terminates 3 residues before the CDR3 end, so the remaining end is supplied by the germline J gene. The chain employs TRBV7-2 and TRBJ2-4; D possibly corresponds to TRBD2 (5 bases). The germline V gene encodes CDR1 SGHTA and CDR2 FQGNSA. The CDR3 is 15 residues long. The V end lost 1 base, the J end lost 3 bases, and 10 bases lay between the germline ends. The CDR3 bases that were read are TGTGCCAGCAGCTTAGGAGGGTCGGACAAAAACATT. It encodes CASSLGGSDKNI. The CDR3 as a whole reads CASSLGGSDKNIQYF. Full variable domain (rest looked up from reference TRBV7-2 and TRBJ2-4): GAGVSQSPSNKVTEKGKDVELRCDPISGHTALYWYRQSLGQGLEFLIYFQGNSAPDKSGLPSDRFSAERTGGSVSTLTIQRTQQEDSAVYLCASSLGGSDKNIQYFGAGTRLSVL.

This clone was seen only a few times. The read is 3 residues too short to cover the CDR3 end, so that end is filled in from the germline J gene. The V gene is TRBV7-9, the J gene TRBJ1-1; D is possibly TRBD1 (6 bases). V lost 5 bases, J lost 1 base, and 11 bases lay in between. CDR3 size: 14 residues. CDR1 SEHNR and CDR2 FQNEAQ come from the germline V gene (reference sequence). Incomplete CDR3 DNA: TGTGCCAGCAGCCCCAAGACAGGGAACACTGAA. It is translated as CASSPKTGNTE. The whole CDR3 protein is CASSPKTGNTEAFF.

This clone was detected a few times. The missing CDR3 end, 3 residues past where the read stops, is filled in from the germline J gene. The rearrangement uses TRBV7-8 and TRBJ2-5; 11 bases match TRBD1. The length of the CDR3 is 15 residues. J was trimmed by 6 bases and V by 5 bases; bases with no gene match: 8. Looked up from germline, CDR1 is SGHVS and CDR2 is FQNEAQ. CDR3 in amino acids: CASSAGTGGVKTQYF. The CDR3 bases that were read are TGTGCCAGCAGCGCCGGGACAGGGGGTGTCAAGACC.

Details on this clone: The observed sequence ends 3 residues before the CDR3 terminus, with the missing tail filled in from the germline J gene. This chain connects TRBV18 to TRBJ2-2; D is possibly TRBD1 (5 bases). The CDR3 extends over 16 amino acids. The germline V gene encodes CDR1 KGHSH and CDR2 LQKENI. V was cut by 0 bases and J by 4 bases, with 12 bases left in between. The CDR3 loop reads CASSPPATVTTGELFF. CDR3 bases read: TGTGCCAGCTCACCACCGGCGACAGTTACCACCGGGGAG.

This clone was detected many times. The CDR3 is cut off 3 residues early in the read; its end comes from the germline J gene. V is TRBV20-1 and J is TRBJ2-5; D may correspond to TRBD1 or TRBD2 (5 bases each). Germline V gene data show CDR1 as DFQATT and CDR2 as SNEGSKA (reference sequence). The CDR3 runs to 15 residues. Trimming pared 0 bases from V and 5 bases from J, leaving 16 bases between. The CDR3 loop reads CSARDPDRGWETQYF. The sequenced part of the CDR3 DNA is TGCAGTGCTAGAGACCCCGACAGAGGGTGGGAGACC.

This clone was found a few times. The CDR3 end is not reached by the read, which stops 3 residues before it; the germline J gene fills it in. The J gene is TRBJ2-7, the V gene TRBV7-6; 10 nucleotides align to TRBD2. Per germline, CDR1 SGHVS and CDR2 FNYEAQ. With 3 bases clipped from V and 0 bases from J, the junction kept 11 bases outside the gene matches. This CDR3 comprises 18 residues. The DNA read from the CDR3 is TGTGCCAGCAGCTTCTACGGCGGGACTAGCGAGTACTCCTACGAG. Protein sequence: CASSFYGGTSEYSYE. The whole CDR3 sequence reads CASSFYGGTSEYSYEQYF.

This clone was detected ten times or more. Read coverage stops 3 residues before the CDR3 terminus; the germline J gene supplies the remainder. The chain links TRBV5-5 to TRBJ1-4; weak D call: TRBD1 (5 bases). Germline V gene data show CDR1 as SGHKS and CDR2 as YYEKEE (reference sequence). The CDR3 is 15 residues long. V gave up 3 bases and J gave up 7 bases, with 16 bases separating them. Here the CDR3 reads CASSWGMGGSEKLFF. CDR3 DNA (partial): TGTGCCAGCAGCTGGGGTATGGGGGGGAGTGAAAAA.

Relative to its sample, this clone is medium-sized. The read ends 3 residues early relative to the CDR3; the germline J gene fills the gap. The rearrangement uses TRBV20-1 and TRBJ2-2, with 7 bases aligning to TRBD1. The CDR3 totals 13 residues. The V and J ends lost 6 bases and 7 bases, in that order; junction bases with no gene match: 8. Germline CDR1 reads DFQATT; CDR2 reads SNEGSKA (reference sequence). The CDR3 protein is CSAGATGSGELFF. The CDR3 bases that were read are TGCAGTGCCGGGGCGACAGGGAGCGGGGAG.

This clone occurred a few times. The read terminates 3 residues ahead of where the CDR3 ends, so the germline J gene completes it. The J gene is TRBJ1-2, the V gene TRBV30; D ambiguous. CDR3 length: 13 residues. V was trimmed by 4 bases and J by 6 bases, leaving 15 bases between them. Germline CDR1 is GTSNPN and CDR2 is SVGIG (reference sequence). The sequenced CDR3 bases are TGTGCCTGGACCCATGGGCGGGGTCATGGC. Its protein is CAWTHGRGHG. The entire CDR3 sequence reads CAWTHGRGHGYTF.

There are a few counts of this clone. The read terminates 3 residues ahead of where the CDR3 ends, so the germline J gene completes it. This rearrangement joins TRBV6-1 to TRBJ1-5; weak D call: TRBD1 (6 bases). This CDR3 is built from 17 residues. The V gene lost 5 bases and the J gene lost 4 bases, with 21 bases spanning the gap. CDR1 and CDR2 from the germline V gene are MNHNS and SASEGT. The CDR3 DNA, read in part, is TGTGCCAGCAGTCAAGATCCTGCAGGGAGGGGGAATCAGCCC. Translating gives CASSQDPAGRGNQP. The full CDR3 protein reads CASSQDPAGRGNQPQHF.

This clone appeared many times. Read data end 3 residues before the CDR3 end; the end is taken from the germline J gene. The rearrangement uses TRBV19 and TRBJ1-5, with D perhaps TRBD1 (5 bases). This CDR3 has 16 residues. The V end lost 7 bases, the J end lost 0 bases, and 16 bases lay between the germline ends. Germline V gene lookup returns CDR1 LNHDA and CDR2 SQIVND (reference sequence). The CDR3 bases that were read are TGTGCCAGTAAAGATGTGACAGTTAATAGCAATCAGCCC. This translates into CASKDVTVNSNQP. The full CDR3 protein reads CASKDVTVNSNQPQHF.

Regarding this clone: Read coverage stops 3 residues before the CDR3 terminus; the germline J gene supplies the remainder. V and J are TRBV20-1 and TRBJ2-1; 9 bases line up with TRBD2. This CDR3 is 14 amino acids long. CDR1 is DFQATT and CDR2 is SNEGSKA in the germline V gene (reference sequence). Germline trimming cut 6 bases from V and 7 bases from J; bases unmatched to any gene: 10. The CDR3 spells CSARPGLARNEQFF. The sequenced CDR3 bases are TGCAGTGCGCGACCGGGACTAGCACGTAATGAG.

Many counts were recorded for this clone. The DNA ends 3 residues before the CDR3 does, and the rest of the CDR3 is filled in from the germline J gene. The J gene is TRBJ1-1, the V gene TRBV5-6; 8 nucleotides line up with TRBD1. The length of the CDR3 is 15 residues. Germline values: CDR1 SGHDT, CDR2 YYEEEE. The V and J ends lost 2 bases and 4 bases, in that order; junction bases with no gene match: 7. The sequenced part of the CDR3 DNA is TGTGCCAGCAGCTTAGACAGGGGACGGGGCACTGAA. Amino acid sequence: CASSLDRGRGTE. In full, the CDR3 reads CASSLDRGRGTEAFF.

As to this clone: The missing CDR3 end, 3 residues past where the read stops, is filled in from the germline J gene. This rearrangement joins TRBV6-2 or TRBV6-3 to TRBJ1-3, with a tentative D call TRBD1 (6 bases). This CDR3 is built from 15 residues. The V end lost 1 base, the J end lost 1 base, and 8 bases lay between the germline ends. Germline V gives CDR1 MNHEY, CDR2 SVGEGT. The CDR3 sequence: CASSYYRESGNTIYF. The DNA read from the CDR3 is TGTGCCAGCAGTTACTACAGGGAATCTGGAAACACC.

A word on this clone: With the read ending 3 residues before the CDR3 end, the germline J gene is used to fill in that end. The sample has other DNA sequences that encode this CDR3 too. The chain recombines TRBV20-1 with TRBJ2-7; 7 bases map to TRBD1. The CDR3 has 14 amino acids. The V gene's germline CDR1 is DFQATT and CDR2 SNEGSKA (reference sequence). The junction had 5 bases not matched to a gene; V was cut back by 0 bases and J by 3 bases. The CDR3 sequence: CSARDDREVYEQYF. The sequenced CDR3 bases are TGCAGTGCTAGAGATGACAGGGAAGTCTACGAG.